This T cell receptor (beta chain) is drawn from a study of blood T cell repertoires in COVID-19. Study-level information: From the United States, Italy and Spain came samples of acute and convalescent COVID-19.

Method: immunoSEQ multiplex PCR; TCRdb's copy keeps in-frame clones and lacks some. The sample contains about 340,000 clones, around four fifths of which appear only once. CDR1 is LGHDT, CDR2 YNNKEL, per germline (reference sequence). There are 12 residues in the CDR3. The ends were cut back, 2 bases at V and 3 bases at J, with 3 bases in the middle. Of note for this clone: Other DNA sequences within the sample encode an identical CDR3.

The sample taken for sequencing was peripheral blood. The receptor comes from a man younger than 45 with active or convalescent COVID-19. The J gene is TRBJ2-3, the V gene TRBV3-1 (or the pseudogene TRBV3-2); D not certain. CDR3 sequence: CASSQLTDTQYF. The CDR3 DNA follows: TGTGCCAGCAGCCAACTAACAGATACGCAGTATTTT.